This TCR beta chain derives from a study of control samples from healthy donors and cancer patients. Using immunoSEQ multiplex PCR, the repertoire was profiled, and TCRdb retains in-frame clones only, with some absent. The data show roughly 130,000 clones, with 93% seen just once and over 1.5% held by the top ten. Germline V gene sequence: CDR1 KGHSH, CDR2 LQKENI. This CDR3 has 17 residues. Germline trimming cut 3 bases from V and 2 bases from J; bases unmatched to any gene: 11. The receptor was derived from a man between 50 and 59 years old with head and neck cancer. The chain is built from TRBV18 and TRBJ1-2, with 8 bases aligning to TRBD1. Specimen: PBMCs. The DNA for the CDR3 is TGTGCCAGCTCACCCACCGGTGGACAGGGTACCAACTATGGCTACACCTTC. Protein sequence: CASSPTGGQGTNYGYTF.